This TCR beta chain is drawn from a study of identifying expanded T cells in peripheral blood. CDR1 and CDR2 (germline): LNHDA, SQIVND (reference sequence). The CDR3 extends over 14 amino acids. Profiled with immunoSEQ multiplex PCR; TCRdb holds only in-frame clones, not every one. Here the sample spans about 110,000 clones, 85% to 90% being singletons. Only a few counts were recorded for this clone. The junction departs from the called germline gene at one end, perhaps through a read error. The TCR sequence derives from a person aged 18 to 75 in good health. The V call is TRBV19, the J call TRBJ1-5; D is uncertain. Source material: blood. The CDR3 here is CASMASGFAQAQHF. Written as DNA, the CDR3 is TGTGCCAGTATGGCCTCGGGGTTCGCTCAGGCCCAGCATTTT.